Shown below are 12 T cell receptor beta chains from a single sample sequenced in a study of blood T cell repertoires in COVID-19. TCRdb's table, derived via immunoSEQ multiplex PCR, lists solely in-frame clones and lacks some. The sample consists of 150,000 to 200,000 clones, 70% to 90% of them appearing once. Material for sequencing was peripheral blood. The receptor source for this set is a man aged 18 to 30 who had recovered from COVID-19.

This rearrangement joins TRBV19 to TRBJ2-5; D remains ambiguous. The CDR3 covers 15 residues. Trimming left V 7 bases short and J 7 bases short, with 22 bases between. Germline CDR1 is LNHDA and CDR2 is SQIVND (reference sequence). The CDR3 protein is CASKPRWAGDGTQYF. The CDR3 DNA reads TGTGCCAGTAAACCCAGGTGGGCCGGCGATGGGACCCAGTACTTC.

The chain's CDR3 is CASSQDRRGEQYF. In nucleotides, the CDR3 is TGTGCCAGCAGCCAGGACAGGAGGGGCGAGCAGTACTTC. The V and J genes are TRBV5-5 and TRBJ2-7; D perhaps matches TRBD1 (7 bases). The CDR3 covers 13 residues. Germline CDR1 and CDR2: SGHKS and YYEKEE (reference sequence). V dropped 4 bases and J dropped 6 bases, with 14 bases sitting between them.

The V call is TRBV7-6, the J call TRBJ2-3; 7 bases are shared with TRBD2. Germline-derived CDR1 and CDR2 are SGHVS and FNYEAQ. Unmatched junction bases numbered 9, after V lost 1 base and J lost 5 bases. This CDR3 comprises 16 residues. Here the CDR3 reads CASSLGAQREGDTQYF. The DNA for the CDR3 is TGTGCCAGCAGCTTAGGGGCACAGCGGGAAGGAGATACGCAGTATTTT.

This chain connects TRBV4-1 to TRBJ1-2, with D possibly being TRBD1 (5 bases). The germline V gene encodes CDR1 MGHRA and CDR2 YSYEKL. The V gene lost 2 bases and the J gene lost 0 bases, with 16 bases spanning the gap. The CDR3 totals 17 residues. CDR3 bases: TGCGCCAGCAGCCAATCATCGGCGGACATAACTAACTATGGCTACACCTTC. This sequence encodes CASSQSSADITNYGYTF.

The chain has TRBV4-3 and TRBJ2-5; D is possibly TRBD2 (6 bases). Trimming took off 3 bases at V and 7 bases at J, with 15 bases between the two ends. This CDR3 contains 14 residues. Germline V gene lookup returns CDR1 LGHNA and CDR2 YSLEER. The CDR3 sequence: CASSQLGGGGTQYF. The CDR3 DNA reads TGCGCCAGCAGCCAGCTCGGGGGTGGAGGGACCCAGTACTTC.

J is TRBJ2-1 and V is TRBV6-5; tentative D call: TRBD2 (6 bases). Germline V gives CDR1 MNHEY, CDR2 SVGAGI. V was shortened by 7 bases and J by 6 bases, with 16 bases between the two germline ends. The CDR3 has 14 amino acids. The CDR3 loop is CASTGGGFSNEQFF. DNA for the CDR3: TGTGCCAGCACCGGGGGTGGCTTTTCCAATGAGCAGTTCTTC.

The chain has TRBV28 and TRBJ2-7; TRBD1 matches 11 bases. V was pared by 8 bases and J by 0 bases, with 3 bases of the junction left unmatched. The CDR3 is made up of 14 amino acids. Germline loops: CDR1 MDHEN, CDR2 SYDVKM. CDR3 in amino acids: CASVGTGGSYEQYF. For the CDR3, the DNA is TGTGCCAGCGTCGGGACAGGGGGCTCCTACGAGCAGTACTTC.

The chain joins TRBV5-1 to TRBJ2-3; D is possibly TRBD1 (5 bases). Deletions cut 2 bases from V and 0 bases from J, with 10 bases between. The CDR3 totals 15 residues. CDR1 is SGHRS, CDR2 YFSETQ, per germline. The CDR3 is CASSLQESSTDTQYF. Here the CDR3 DNA reads TGCGCCAGCAGCTTACAGGAATCTAGCACAGATACGCAGTATTTT.

Here the CDR3 DNA reads TGTGCCAGCAGCTTGGGAGGACTAGCGGGAGGGCCCGTCAGCGACGAGCAGTACTTC. It encodes CASSLGGLAGGPVSDEQYF. The chain couples TRBV5-4 to TRBJ2-7, with 15 nucleotides matching TRBD2. Looked up from germline, CDR1 is SGHNT and CDR2 is YYREEE (reference sequence). V lost 0 bases, J lost 5 bases, and 12 bases stayed unmatched. This CDR3 contains 19 residues.

Remarks on this clone: Distinct nucleotide sequences in the sample also encode this CDR3. The chain combines TRBV28 with TRBJ2-7; weak D call: TRBD2 (5 bases). Trimming removed 3 bases from V and 1 base from J, with 7 bases in between. Germline-derived CDR1 and CDR2 are MDHEN and SYDVKM. CDR3 size: 13 residues. The CDR3 reads CASSLGGSYEQYF. The CDR3 DNA follows: TGTGCCAGCAGTTTGGGCGGGTCCTACGAGCAGTACTTC.

The V gene is TRBV9, the J gene TRBJ2-3, with TRBD2 matching 13 bases. V gave up 4 bases and J gave up 1 base; unmatched junction bases: 6. Germline CDR1 SGDLS, CDR2 YYNGEE. This CDR3 is 17 amino acids long. The CDR3 sequence is CASSPGLAGVGTDTQYF. CDR3 sequence (DNA): TGTGCCAGCAGCCCCGGACTAGCGGGAGTCGGCACAGATACGCAGTATTTT. Together with reference TRBV9 and TRBJ2-3, the CDR3 gives the full variable domain: DSGVTQTPKHLITATGQRVTLRCSPRSGDLSVYWYQQSLDQGLQFLIQYYNGEERAKGNILERFSAQQFPDLHSELNLSSLELGDSALYFCASSPGLAGVGTDTQYFGPGTRLTVL.

The CDR3 region is CASQDRGNEQYF. The DNA for the CDR3 is TGTGCCAGCCAGGACAGGGGGAACGAGCAGTACTTC. V and J are TRBV11-2 and TRBJ2-7; 10 bases match TRBD1. V shed 8 bases, J shed 5 bases, and the junction held 3 bases outside the gene matches. CDR3 length: 12 amino acids. Germline lookup yields CDR1 SGHAT and CDR2 FQNNGV.